The 30 T cell receptor beta chains in this list originate from one sample, sequenced in a study of blood T cell repertoires in COVID-19. TCRdb keeps only in-frame clones here, not all; method: immunoSEQ multiplex PCR. The top ten clones hold around 14% of a sample with 55,000 to 90,000 clones, roughly nine tenths of them seen once. The sample taken for sequencing was peripheral blood. These receptors all come from a woman in her sixties with acute or convalescent COVID-19.

The DNA of the CDR3 is TGTGCCAGCGGACTTGAAACTCTGCACAATGAGCAGTTCTTC. Translated, it gives CASGLETLHNEQFF. The chain employs TRBV28 and TRBJ2-1, with D maybe TRBD2 (5 bases). With 8 bases removed from V and 5 bases from J, the gap between germline ends came to 16 bases. This CDR3 is built from 14 residues. Germline CDR1 reads MDHEN; CDR2 reads SYDVKM.

The chain employs TRBV5-1 and TRBJ1-5; tentative D call: TRBD1 (5 bases). V dropped 4 bases and J dropped 1 base, with 9 bases sitting between them. The length of the CDR3 is 14 residues. Germline V gene lookup returns CDR1 SGHRS and CDR2 YFSETQ. CDR3 DNA sequence: TGCGCCAGCAGCACGGGGGAAAGCAATCAGCCCCAGCATTTT. Translated, it gives CASSTGESNQPQHF.

V is TRBV19 and J is TRBJ2-7; 12 bases agree with TRBD2. CDR1 and CDR2 from the germline V gene are LNHDA and SQIVND (reference sequence). With V trimmed by 6 bases and J by 0 bases, 6 bases remained unmatched. The CDR3 consists of 16 residues. This CDR3 is CASSRGLAGISYEQYF. CDR3 coding DNA: TGTGCCAGTAGCCGTGGACTAGCGGGGATCTCCTACGAGCAGTACTTC.

The V gene is TRBV9, the J gene TRBJ1-2; D not certain. Germline-derived CDR1 and CDR2 are SGDLS and YYNGEE. Between the trimmed V and J ends, which lost 0 bases and 4 bases, there was a span of 7 bases. CDR3 length equals 13 residues. CDR3 coding DNA: TGTGCCAGCAGCGTAGGTAAAGCCTATGGCTACACCTTC. This encodes CASSVGKAYGYTF.

This clone has a single count. The chain carries TRBV25-1 and TRBJ2-4; 7 nucleotides agree with TRBD1. J was trimmed by 0 bases and V by 2 bases; bases with no gene match: 7. This CDR3 is built from 17 residues. Germline loops: CDR1 MGHDK, CDR2 SYGVNS. This chain's CDR3 is CASSERGRGLAKNIQYF. In DNA, the CDR3 is TGTGCCAGCAGTGAAAGGGGCAGGGGGTTAGCCAAAAACATTCAGTACTTC.

This sequence joins TRBV4-2 and TRBJ1-3; D gene uncertain. Trimming shortened V by 4 bases and J by 0 bases, and 10 bases separated the two germline ends. The CDR3 contains 15 residues. CDR1 and CDR2 (germline): LGHNA, YNFKEQ. As DNA, the CDR3 is TGTGCCAGCAGCCTCGCCGGGTCCTCTGGAAACACCATATATTTT. Translation gives CASSLAGSSGNTIYF.

The chain's CDR3 is CASTPLSRGGTEAFF. CDR3 in DNA: TGTGCCAGCACTCCCTTGAGCCGGGGTGGAACTGAAGCTTTCTTT. The chain couples TRBV6-5 to TRBJ1-1; no clear D gene. Germline V gives CDR1 MNHEY, CDR2 SVGAGI. V gave up 7 bases and J gave up 5 bases, with 20 bases separating them. This CDR3 region has 15 residues.

This rearrangement joins TRBV4-1 to TRBJ1-2, with TRBD1 matching 8 bases. The CDR3 has 16 amino acids. After removal of 4 bases from V and 4 bases from J, the junction contained 11 bases not matched to a gene. Germline V gene data show CDR1 as MGHRA and CDR2 as YSYEKL. CDR3 residues: CASSRNDGQGGYGYTF. CDR3 DNA sequence: TGCGCCAGCAGCCGAAATGATGGACAGGGCGGCTATGGCTACACCTTC.

CDR3 residues: CASSLEPLAGAGGELFF. CDR3 nucleotide sequence: TGTGCCAGCAGCTTAGAGCCACTAGCGGGGGCCGGCGGGGAGCTGTTTTTT. The chain has TRBV7-2 and TRBJ2-2, with 11 bases identical to TRBD2. The CDR3 runs to 17 residues. The V gene's germline CDR1 is SGHTA and CDR2 FQGNSA. The junction had 8 bases not matched to a gene; V was cut back by 1 base and J by 7 bases.

The chain uses TRBV12-3 or TRBV12-4 and TRBJ1-2; D may be TRBD1 (5 bases). The CDR3 contains 12 residues. V lost 6 bases, J lost 7 bases, and 12 bases lay in between. CDR3 coding DNA: TGTGCCAGCAGCTCTCCCCAGGGTGGCTACACCTTC. It codes for CASSSPQGGYTF.

The rearrangement uses TRBV27 and TRBJ2-7, with D perhaps matching TRBD1 (6 bases). Deletions cut 5 bases from V and 1 base from J, with 12 bases between. Germline V gives CDR1 MNHEY, CDR2 SMNVEV (reference sequence). This CDR3 is 14 amino acids long. In DNA form, the CDR3 reads TGTGCCAGCAGTCAAACAGGGAATTCCTACGAGCAGTACTTC. It translates to CASSQTGNSYEQYF.

The chain links TRBV27 to TRBJ1-1, with D possibly being TRBD1 (6 bases). Trimming removed 0 bases from V and 4 bases from J, with 9 bases in between. CDR1 is MNHEY and CDR2 is SMNVEV in the germline V gene (reference sequence). CDR3 length: 14 residues. CDR3 coding DNA: TGTGCCAGCAGTTTATCGCAGGGGCCCACTGAAGCTTTCTTT. Amino acid sequence: CASSLSQGPTEAFF.

V is TRBV4-1 and J is TRBJ2-7, with D unresolved. CDR1 is MGHRA and CDR2 is YSYEKL in the germline V gene. The V end was cut by 1 base, the J end by 1 base, with 17 bases between. CDR3 length: 17 residues. The CDR3 coding sequence is TGCGCCAGCAGCCAAGTTTGGGCCGAACGGAATTCCTACGAGCAGTACTTC. It is translated as CASSQVWAERNSYEQYF.

J is TRBJ2-3 and V is TRBV19; TRBD2 aligns across 7 bases. Germline V gene sequence: CDR1 LNHDA, CDR2 SQIVND (reference sequence). V was pared by 6 bases and J by 3 bases, with 6 bases of the junction left unmatched. CDR3 length equals 14 residues. The CDR3 nucleotides read TGTGCCAGTAGCTCTAGCGGTAATACAGATACGCAGTATTTT. This encodes CASSSSGNTDTQYF.

This clone was detected a few times. The V and J genes are TRBV5-8 and TRBJ1-5; 7 bases fit TRBD1. The germline gives CDR1 SGHTS, CDR2 YDEGEE. With V trimmed by 5 bases and J by 3 bases, 8 bases remained unmatched. The CDR3 extends over 15 amino acids. CDR3 sequence (DNA): TGTGCCAGCAGACGCTTAGACAGGGCCAATCAGCCCCAGCATTTT. Its translation is CASRRLDRANQPQHF.

This clone was detected a few times. V and J are TRBV5-1 and TRBJ1-1; no firm D call. The CDR3 runs to 16 residues. CDR1 and CDR2 (germline): SGHRS, YFSETQ. Between the trimmed V and J ends, which lost 1 base and 1 base, there was a span of 14 bases. This chain's CDR3 is CASSLTSGGSNTEAFF. CDR3 nucleotides: TGCGCCAGCAGCTTGACTTCCGGCGGTTCGAACACTGAAGCTTTCTTT.

V gene TRBV6-2 or TRBV6-3 combines with J gene TRBJ2-3; no clear D gene. The V end lost 2 bases, the J end lost 8 bases, and 14 bases lay between the germline ends. This CDR3 contains 14 residues. CDR1 and CDR2 (germline): MNHEY, SVGEGT. CDR3 nucleotide sequence: TGTGCCAGCAGTTACGACGTTGGCGCAGGTACGCAGTATTTT. Translation gives CASSYDVGAGTQYF.

The chain uses TRBV30 and TRBJ2-2; TRBD2 matches at 9 bases. The CDR3 runs to 16 residues. V shed 4 bases and J 1 base; nucleotides not matched to a gene: 7. CDR1 is GTSNPN and CDR2 is SVGIG in the germline V gene (reference sequence). The CDR3 DNA reads as TGTGCCTGGAAAACTAGCGGGCGAGGGAACACCGGGGAGCTGTTTTTT. This sequence encodes CAWKTSGRGNTGELFF.

V is TRBV3-1 (or the pseudogene TRBV3-2) and J is TRBJ2-6; no reliable D call. The germline gives CDR1 LGHDT, CDR2 YNNKEL (reference sequence). Trimming left V 8 bases short and J 4 bases short, with 6 bases between. CDR3 length: 12 amino acids. The CDR3: CASALGANVLTF. CDR3 nucleotide sequence: TGTGCCAGCGCGCTAGGGGCCAACGTCCTGACTTTC.

The chain carries TRBV5-1 and TRBJ2-5, with TRBD2 matching over 11 bases. J was trimmed by 2 bases and V by 0 bases; bases with no gene match: 6. In germline, CDR1 is SGHRS, CDR2 YFSETQ. This CDR3 has 17 residues. This CDR3 is CASSLELAGGLQETQYF. In nucleotides, the CDR3 is TGCGCCAGCAGCTTGGAGCTAGCGGGGGGACTACAAGAGACCCAGTACTTC.

The chain has TRBV2 and TRBJ2-1; D is undetermined. The V gene's germline CDR1 is SNHLY and CDR2 FYNNEI. CDR3 size: 13 residues. Trimming removed 2 bases at V and 6 bases at J, with 8 bases between. The DNA for the CDR3 is TGTGCCAGCAGTGAAAATATCCTCAATGAGCAGTTCTTC. Its translation is CASSENILNEQFF.

This chain joins TRBV12-3 or TRBV12-4 and TRBJ1-5; D is unclear. The length of the CDR3 is 12 residues. V was trimmed by 5 bases and J by 9 bases, leaving 11 bases between them. CDR3 sequence (DNA): TGTGCCAGCAGTCGCGACCCGGGGCCCCAGCATTTT. Protein product: CASSRDPGPQHF.

The chain recombines TRBV27 with TRBJ2-1, with 7 bases aligning to TRBD2. This CDR3 comprises 16 residues. V shed 2 bases and J 8 bases; nucleotides not matched to a gene: 12. Germline V lookup: CDR1 MNHEY, CDR2 SMNVEV (reference sequence). This chain's CDR3 is CASSLPSRGGAYEQFF. The DNA of the CDR3 is TGTGCCAGCAGTTTACCCTCCCGCGGGGGAGCCTATGAGCAGTTCTTC.

The V call is TRBV5-6, the J call TRBJ2-3, with D maybe TRBD2 (7 bases). V lost 6 bases and J lost 2, with 19 bases in between. CDR1 and CDR2 (germline): SGHDT, YYEEEE. This CDR3 comprises 16 residues. The CDR3, as DNA: TGTGCCAGCACCTTTAGCCGGGGGGCATTCACAGATACGCAGTATTTT. Residues: CASTFSRGAFTDTQYF.

The chain recombines TRBV5-6 with TRBJ2-5, with D perhaps TRBD2 (7 bases). Between the trimmed V and J ends, which lost 4 bases and 5 bases, there was a span of 21 bases. Germline V CDR1 and CDR2: SGHDT, YYEEEE. This CDR3 spans 16 amino acids. DNA of the CDR3: TGTGCCAGCAGCCCACCGTTAACGGGGGGCGGGGAGACCCAGTACTTC. It is translated as CASSPPLTGGGETQYF. The complete variable domain, with remaining parts taken from reference TRBV5-6 and TRBJ2-5, reads DAGVTQSPTHLIKTRGQQVTLRCSPKSGHDTVSWYQQALGQGPQFIFQYYEEEERQRGNFPDRFSGHQFPNYSSELNVNALLLGDSALYLCASSPPLTGGGETQYFGPGTRLLVL.

This clone was seen just once. This rearrangement joins TRBV6-5 to TRBJ1-2, with TRBD1 matching 7 bases. The CDR3 runs 14 residues. Germline CDR1 MNHEY, CDR2 SVGAGI. After removal of 5 bases from V and 2 bases from J, the junction contained 5 bases not matched to a gene. This CDR3 reads CASSPDRRNYGYTF. CDR3 coding DNA: TGTGCCAGCAGTCCGGACAGGAGAAACTATGGCTACACCTTC.

This clone was observed a handful of times. The rearrangement links TRBV9 to TRBJ2-7; 11 bases fit TRBD2. The junction had 2 bases not matched to a gene; V was cut back by 3 bases and J by 0 bases. CDR3 length: 15 amino acids. Germline lookup yields CDR1 SGDLS and CDR2 YYNGEE. The CDR3 spells CASSATSGDSYEQYF. The CDR3 DNA follows: TGTGCCAGCAGCGCGACTAGCGGGGACTCCTACGAGCAGTACTTC. The full variable domain, in which reference TRBV9 and TRBJ2-7 provide the parts outside the CDR3, is DSGVTQTPKHLITATGQRVTLRCSPRSGDLSVYWYQQSLDQGLQFLIQYYNGEERAKGNILERFSAQQFPDLHSELNLSSLELGDSALYFCASSATSGDSYEQYFGPGTRLTVT.

The V and J genes are TRBV2 and TRBJ1-2, with TRBD1 as a possible D gene (6 bases). The CDR3 totals 14 residues. Per the germline V gene, CDR1 is SNHLY and CDR2 is FYNNEI. V was cut by 11 bases and J by 0 bases, with 16 bases left in between. The CDR3 nucleotides are TGTGCCTCGACGAGGGGGGGGACTAACTATGGCTACACCTTC. Translation gives CASTRGGTNYGYTF.

The rearrangement uses TRBV30 and TRBJ1-2; 7 bases line up with TRBD1. CDR1 is GTSNPN and CDR2 is SVGIG in the germline V gene (reference sequence). V was pared by 4 bases and J by 3 bases, with 8 bases of the junction left unmatched. The CDR3 loop spans 14 amino acids. The CDR3 is CAWKQGILDYGYTF. The DNA of the CDR3 is TGTGCCTGGAAACAGGGGATCCTAGACTATGGCTACACCTTC.

J is TRBJ1-4 and V is TRBV7-9; possible D gene TRBD1, 5 bases. The V and J ends lost 1 base and 8 bases respectively, with 8 bases between them. The CDR3 covers 13 residues. Germline V gene sequence: CDR1 SEHNR, CDR2 FQNEAQ (reference sequence). The CDR3 DNA follows: TGTGCCAGCAGCTTAGAACCAGGGGAAAAACTGTTTTTT. Its translation is CASSLEPGEKLFF.